This T cell receptor (beta chain) was sequenced in a study of CD8 T cells in Susac syndrome (dated by TCRdb to about 2019). Study-wide context: Of the Susac syndrome patients who were sequenced, fewer than ten were in clinical remission while roughly 6 had clinically active disease. CD8+ T cell repertoire clonality was compared between approximately 12 healthy donors, approximately 14 Susac syndrome patients and about 15 multiple sclerosis patients. At blood withdrawal, Susac syndrome patients were therapy-naive, treated with corticosteroids (with IVIg additionally given to some), or treated with IVIg alone. Repertoire sequencing was used to test whether CD8+ T cell activation and differentiation in Susac syndrome was antigen driven. What the study reported, not specific to this receptor: The TCR sequencing and HLA analysis was acknowledged to have included a relatively small number of individuals. Susac syndrome CD8+ repertoires showed clonal expansion, highest in CD8+ TEMRA cells and greater in clinically active than remitting patients. Looking at Susac-specific public clones, the researchers identified some 15 in the total CD8+ repertoire and about 5 in the CD8+ TEMRA repertoire.

This clonotype was detected once. It lacks a known antigen. No quality values exist for individual bases; no much larger clone is one base distant. One read represents weak support. High-throughput TCR beta sequencing profiled peripheral blood CD8+ and CD4+ T cells from healthy donors, Susac syndrome patients and multiple sclerosis patients. The Susac syndrome patients fulfilled recently defined diagnostic criteria for either definite or probable disease. Bulk CD8+ and CD4+ T cells were purified by magnetic negative isolation, while CD8+ TEMRA cells were enriched using FACS. Blood was collected in EDTA tubes and processed within 24 hours, with PBMCs isolated through density gradient centrifugation. PBMCs intended for TCR sequencing were cryopreserved in liquid nitrogen and thawed later in a water bath at 37 degrees C. The sorted or isolated CD4+, CD8+ and CD8+ TEMRA cells had a purity of 90% or higher.

The germline V gene (reference sequence) supplies CDR1 LNHDA and CDR2 SQIVND. The trim is 3 bases for V and 11 bases for J, with a gap of 16 bases between the germline ends. The CDR3 goes from the cysteine to the phenylalanine over 13 residues. The retained sequence is limited to the CDR3, 39 bases, with the frame set at the first base. RNA was extracted using the RNeasy kit, and roughly 0.5 to 1 microgram was reverse transcribed with random hexamers. TCR beta CDR3 regions were amplified with the immunoSEQ multiplex PCR assay covering 54 Vbeta and 13 Jbeta segments. PCR amplification bias was corrected using a synthetic template baseline for primer optimization and computational correction. Regarding the original processing steps: Only productive sequences were kept, with reads annotated to V, D and J genes according to IMGT and analyzed in immunoSEQ Analyzer. Clonality was computed as one minus Shannon entropy normalized by log2 of the number of productive unique sequences. Public and private clones were assessed among the 100 most prevalent clones of each patient and control. Clones were defined as Susac-specific if absent from the healthy and MS cohorts, from around 1,000 published viral clones and from other ImmuneACCESS disease sequences. The public reads were reanalyzed by TCRdb: fastp trimming at Q25, MiXCR alignment, in-frame beta chains only. Here each entry gathers all rows of one CDR3 protein and keeps the most common genes and DNA. TCRdb, not the original authors, processed these V and J calls. The table for this sample lists around 81,000 distinct CDR3 sequences; around 94% of them were counted only once. The ten largest make up around 0.94% of the sample.

This TCR came from a human donor with Susac syndrome. The sequence is built from TRBV19 and TRBJ1-1; the D gene is perhaps TRBD1, from 5 matching bases. Sequencing used CD8+ T cells from PBMCs. The CDR3 loop reads CASSIEVQAVAFF. The DNA is TGTGCCAGTAGTATTGAGGTACAGGCTGTGGCTTTCTTT.